One and the same sample provided the 32 T cell receptor beta chains below, sequenced in a study of radiation and T cells in renal cell carcinoma. Regarding time point: baseline pretreatment blood. Treatment indicated: 15 Gy SBRT to primary tumor, nephrectomy 4 weeks later. Here immunoSEQ multiplex PCR was the method, and the copy in TCRdb shows in-frame clones only, minus some. The repertoire includes more than 75,000 clones, 82% of them detected once, and roughly 7% sits in the top ten. The material was blood, obtained from a patient whose treatment included radiotherapy and nephrectomy. These receptors all come from a man aged 55 to 70 with renal cell carcinoma.

This clone came up a few times. CDR3 coding DNA: TGTGCCAGCAGCCGGGGTGGGGCCAACGTCCTGACTTTC. Translation: CASSRGGANVLTF. V usage is TRBV4-2 and J usage is TRBJ2-6; no reliable D call. CDR1 and CDR2 from the germline V gene are LGHNA and YNFKEQ. This CDR3 spans 13 amino acids. V shed 4 bases and J shed 3 bases, with 4 bases lying between them.

The rearrangement uses TRBV5-4 and TRBJ2-3; tentative D call: TRBD1 (5 bases). CDR3 length equals 16 residues. V lost 3 bases to trimming and J lost 2 bases, with 16 bases between them. The germline CDR1 and CDR2 sequences are SGHNT and YYREEE (reference sequence). The CDR3 sequence is CASSSRQFGYTDTQYF. CDR3 DNA sequence: TGTGCCAGCAGCTCCCGACAGTTCGGCTACACAGATACGCAGTATTTT.

This clone was counted once. The chain links TRBV15 to TRBJ1-4; TRBD1 matches at 7 bases. After removal of 0 bases from V and 14 bases from J, the junction contained 6 bases not matched to a gene. The germline CDR1 and CDR2 sequences are LNHNV and YYDKDF (reference sequence). The CDR3 consists of 13 residues. The CDR3 loop reads CATSRDVQGRLFF. The DNA of the CDR3 is TGTGCCACCAGCAGAGACGTACAGGGGCGGCTGTTTTTT.

V is TRBV5-4 and J is TRBJ2-5; no reliable D call. CDR1 is SGHNT and CDR2 is YYREEE in the germline V gene (reference sequence). V was trimmed by 4 bases and J by 5 bases, leaving 12 bases between them. This CDR3 region has 13 residues. CDR3 DNA sequence: TGTGCCAGCAGCCCCCCGGGCAGGGAGACCCAGTACTTC. Residues: CASSPPGRETQYF.

This chain uses TRBV2 with TRBJ1-5, with 7 bases matching TRBD1. The V gene's germline CDR1 is SNHLY and CDR2 FYNNEI. The junction had 7 bases not matched to a gene; V was cut back by 5 bases and J by 3 bases. The CDR3 runs 15 residues. The CDR3 DNA reads as TGTGCCAGCAGTTTAAACAGGGGAGCCAATCAGCCCCAGCATTTT. The encoded protein is CASSLNRGANQPQHF.

This chain connects TRBV9 to TRBJ1-3; 7 nucleotides line up with TRBD1. With 3 bases clipped from V and 2 bases from J, the junction kept 5 bases outside the gene matches. CDR3 length equals 15 residues. The V gene's germline CDR1 is SGDLS and CDR2 YYNGEE. Here the CDR3 reads CASSGQGSAGNTIYF. DNA for the CDR3: TGTGCCAGCAGCGGACAGGGATCTGCTGGAAACACCATATATTTT.

The CDR3 DNA follows: TGTGCCAGTAGTAAGGGACAACGGAACACTGAAGCTTTCTTT. This sequence encodes CASSKGQRNTEAFF. The J gene is TRBJ1-1, the V gene TRBV19, with D possibly matching TRBD1 (6 bases). The germline CDR1 and CDR2 sequences are LNHDA and SQIVND (reference sequence). The CDR3 consists of 14 residues. Between the trimmed V and J ends, which lost 4 bases and 1 base, there was a span of 10 bases.

V gene TRBV18 combines with J gene TRBJ2-7; 9 positions match TRBD2. Germline V gene lookup returns CDR1 KGHSH and CDR2 LQKENI. V gave up 2 bases and J gave up 5 bases; unmatched junction bases: 4. The CDR3 runs to 14 residues. The DNA of the CDR3 is TGTGCCAGCTCACCATTTAGCGGGAGTGACGAGCAGTACTTC. It yields the protein CASSPFSGSDEQYF.

This chain uses TRBV7-9 with TRBJ2-1; D not certain. Per the germline V gene, CDR1 is SEHNR and CDR2 is FQNEAQ (reference sequence). The CDR3 length is 12 residues. Trimming removed 6 bases from V and 7 bases from J, with 10 bases in between. In DNA, the CDR3 is TGTGCCAGCAGGCCTAATTGGAATGAGCAGTTCTTC. It codes for CASRPNWNEQFF.

V is TRBV28 and J is TRBJ2-7; TRBD2 is a possible D gene (6 bases). Germline CDR1 and CDR2: MDHEN and SYDVKM. The CDR3 consists of 16 residues. V was trimmed by 4 bases and J by 3 bases, leaving 19 bases between them. The CDR3 here is CASSSSATGGDYEQYF. The CDR3 nucleotides read TGTGCCAGCAGTTCTTCTGCGACCGGAGGGGACTACGAGCAGTACTTC.

The rearrangement uses TRBV5-1 and TRBJ2-1; 7 bases align to TRBD2. V lost 4 bases to trimming and J lost 6 bases; unmatched junction nucleotides: 16. Germline CDR1 SGHRS, CDR2 YFSETQ. This CDR3 region has 17 residues. In DNA, the CDR3 is TGCGCCAGCAGCGGGACCTCAGCGGGAAGGGGAGGCAATGAGCAGTTCTTC. This sequence encodes CASSGTSAGRGGNEQFF.

The V gene is TRBV7-7, the J gene TRBJ2-5; D remains unclear. The CDR3 loop spans 13 amino acids. The V end was cut by 5 bases, the J end by 2 bases, with 9 bases between. CDR1 is SSHAT, CDR2 FNYEAQ, per germline (reference sequence). Written as DNA, the CDR3 is TGTGCCAGCAGCCAGCACGAGCAAGAGACCCAGTACTTC. It translates to CASSQHEQETQYF. Full variable domain (rest looked up from reference TRBV7-7 and TRBJ2-5): GAGVSQSPRYKVTKRGQDVTLRCDPISSHATLYWYQQALGQGPEFLTYFNYEAQPDKSGLPSDRFSAERPEGSISTLTIQRTEQRDSAMYRCASSQHEQETQYFGPGTRLLVL.

V usage is TRBV18 and J usage is TRBJ2-2, with 8 nucleotides matching TRBD1. This CDR3 spans 16 amino acids. Germline V CDR1 and CDR2: KGHSH, LQKENI. The V and J ends lost 3 bases and 2 bases, in that order; junction bases with no gene match: 5. CDR3 bases: TGTGCCAGCTCACCGAGGGGACAGGCTAACACCGGGGAGCTGTTTTTT. Translated: CASSPRGQANTGELFF.

This chain joins TRBV9 and TRBJ2-6, with 7 nucleotides matching TRBD2. The germline V gene has CDR1 SGDLS and CDR2 YYNGEE. The CDR3 is made up of 15 amino acids. The V gene end was trimmed by 4 bases and the J gene end by 3 bases; junction bases not matched to a gene: 4. CDR3 loop: CASSLTGGGANVLTF. CDR3 sequence (DNA): TGTGCCAGCAGCCTAACGGGAGGTGGGGCCAACGTCCTGACTTTC.

This clone was observed a handful of times. The rearrangement links TRBV6-1 to TRBJ1-1; tentatively, D is TRBD1 (5 bases). CDR1 MNHNS and CDR2 SASEGT come from the germline V gene. V was trimmed by 2 bases and J by 4 bases, leaving 14 bases between them. The CDR3 runs to 15 residues. The CDR3 DNA reads as TGTGCCAGCAGTGAACAGACCCACGGGGGCACTGAAGCTTTCTTT. Encoded protein: CASSEQTHGGTEAFF.

The chain employs TRBV30 and TRBJ1-4, with 10 bases matching TRBD1. CDR1 is GTSNPN and CDR2 is SVGIG in the germline V gene (reference sequence). After removal of 3 bases from V and 4 bases from J, the junction contained 11 bases not matched to a gene. The CDR3 has 17 residues. CDR3 amino acids: CAWRDRTGGRSNEKLFF. The CDR3 DNA reads as TGTGCCTGGAGGGATCGGACAGGGGGAAGAAGTAATGAAAAACTGTTTTTT.

This clone was observed a few times. J is TRBJ1-4 and V is TRBV27, with TRBD1 matching 7 bases. Germline-derived CDR1 and CDR2 are MNHEY and SMNVEV (reference sequence). V was clipped by 2 bases and J by 7 bases; unmatched bases: 4. CDR3 length equals 14 residues. The CDR3 protein is CASSLGRGREKLFF. The CDR3 DNA reads TGTGCCAGCAGTTTAGGGAGGGGGCGTGAAAAACTGTTTTTT.

The chain has TRBV7-9 and TRBJ2-5; no definite D call. Trimming removed 9 bases at V and 2 bases at J, with 4 bases between. The CDR3 totals 10 residues. Germline CDR1 SEHNR, CDR2 FQNEAQ (reference sequence). CDR3 region: CASAQETQYF. Written as DNA, the CDR3 is TGTGCCAGTGCACAAGAGACCCAGTACTTC. Using reference TRBV7-9 and TRBJ2-5 for the parts outside the CDR3, the full variable domain is DTGVSQNPRHKITKRGQNVTFRCDPISEHNRLYWYRQTLGQGPEFLTYFQNEAQLEKSRLLSDRFSAERPKGSFSTLEIQRTEQGDSAMYLCASAQETQYFGPGTRLLVL.

V and J are TRBV6-6 and TRBJ1-2; the match to TRBD1 covers 7 bases. Germline trimming cut 4 bases from V and 4 bases from J; bases unmatched to any gene: 6. CDR1 is MNHNY, CDR2 SVGAGI, per germline (reference sequence). CDR3 length equals 14 residues. In DNA form, the CDR3 reads TGTGCCAGCAGTTCGCCGGGGACAGTCTATGGCTACACCTTC. It is translated as CASSSPGTVYGYTF.

This chain's CDR3 is CASSPPRGDSYNEQFF. The DNA for the CDR3 is TGTGCCAGCTCACCACCCCGCGGGGACTCCTACAATGAGCAGTTCTTC. The chain carries TRBV18 and TRBJ2-1, with D possibly matching TRBD2 (6 bases). This CDR3 has 16 amino acids. Germline V gene sequence: CDR1 KGHSH, CDR2 LQKENI. V lost 0 bases, J lost 0 bases, and 9 bases lay in between.

This chain joins TRBV29-1 and TRBJ2-2; D may be TRBD2 (7 bases). CDR1 and CDR2 from the germline V gene are SQVTM and ANQGSEA. Trimming pared 6 bases from V and 4 bases from J, leaving 27 bases between. The CDR3 covers 18 residues. CDR3 sequence reads: CSVGEVLGGGEGTGELFF. The CDR3 nucleotides read TGCAGCGTAGGGGAGGTACTGGGGGGGGGCGAGGGCACCGGGGAGCTGTTTTTT.

The chain links TRBV10-2 to TRBJ2-7; tentative D call: TRBD1 (6 bases). The CDR3 length is 13 residues. Trimming left V 7 bases short and J 4 bases short, with 14 bases between. CDR1 is WSHSY and CDR2 is SAAADI in the germline V gene. This CDR3 reads CASKPTGTYEQYF. The CDR3 DNA is TGCGCCAGCAAACCCACAGGGACGTACGAGCAGTACTTC.

This clone was counted only a few times. This chain's CDR3 is CASRLAGVSNDEQFF. The DNA for the CDR3 is TGCGCCAGCAGGCTAGCGGGAGTTAGTAACGATGAGCAGTTCTTC. The V gene is TRBV5-1, the J gene TRBJ2-1; 10 nucleotides match TRBD2. The ends lost 5 bases at V and 8 bases at J; junction bases unmatched: 10. CDR1 and CDR2 (germline): SGHRS, YFSETQ. The CDR3 is 15 residues long.

The V and J genes are TRBV5-1 and TRBJ2-5; D not certain. CDR1 and CDR2 (germline): SGHRS, YFSETQ. V lost 1 base to trimming and J lost 4 bases, with 5 bases between them. The CDR3 covers 12 residues. The DNA of the CDR3 is TGCGCCAGCAGCTTGCCAGCAGAGACCCAGTACTTC. This translates into CASSLPAETQYF.

This chain uses TRBV19 with TRBJ1-1; D gene uncertain. Germline V gene data show CDR1 as LNHDA and CDR2 as SQIVND (reference sequence). Trimming removed 7 bases at V and 6 bases at J, with 15 bases between. The CDR3 runs to 13 residues. The CDR3 DNA sequence: TGTGCCAGTAAGTTCCAGGTTTCCGCTGAAGCTTTCTTT. Encoded protein: CASKFQVSAEAFF.

V is TRBV15 and J is TRBJ2-1; D not certain. Germline V CDR1 and CDR2: LNHNV, YYDKDF (reference sequence). The CDR3 extends over 14 amino acids. Trimming shortened V by 0 bases and J by 8 bases, and 11 bases separated the two germline ends. The CDR3 spells CATSRDKGRDEQFF. The CDR3 nucleotides read TGTGCCACCAGCAGAGATAAGGGTAGAGATGAGCAGTTCTTC.

This rearrangement joins TRBV9 to TRBJ2-1; TRBD2 matches 15 bases. Looked up from germline, CDR1 is SGDLS and CDR2 is YYNGEE. V dropped 0 bases and J dropped 3; count of bases not matched to a gene: 4. This CDR3 comprises 18 residues. Written as DNA, the CDR3 is TGTGCCAGCAGCGTAGGAGGACTAGCGGGAGGGAACTACAATGAGCAGTTCTTC. Protein: CASSVGGLAGGNYNEQFF. The full variable domain, rest sourced from reference TRBV9 and TRBJ2-1, is DSGVTQTPKHLITATGQRVTLRCSPRSGDLSVYWYQQSLDQGLQFLIQYYNGEERAKGNILERFSAQQFPDLHSELNLSSLELGDSALYFCASSVGGLAGGNYNEQFFGPGTRLTVL.

The genes are TRBV7-2 and TRBJ2-7; 7 bases map to TRBD2. V was clipped by 1 base and J by 4 bases; unmatched bases: 4. Germline CDR1 SGHTA, CDR2 FQGNSA. The CDR3 covers 14 residues. The CDR3 coding sequence is TGTGCCAGCAGCTTAGGACTAGCTAGGTACGAGCAGTACTTC. Encoded protein: CASSLGLARYEQYF.

The chain recombines TRBV19 with TRBJ2-7, with 9 bases lining up with TRBD1. Germline V lookup: CDR1 LNHDA, CDR2 SQIVND (reference sequence). Unmatched junction bases numbered 5, after V lost 5 bases and J lost 3 bases. This CDR3 is built from 14 residues. The DNA for the CDR3 is TGTGCCAGTAGTCGACAGGGGGATATCTACGAGCAGTACTTC. This codes for CASSRQGDIYEQYF.

This chain connects TRBV27 to TRBJ1-5; TRBD1 is a possible D gene (5 bases). The CDR3 extends over 19 amino acids. CDR1 MNHEY and CDR2 SMNVEV come from the germline V gene (reference sequence). Trimming removed 6 bases at V and 0 bases at J, with 24 bases between. The CDR3 nucleotides are TGTGCCAGCAGGGCCACTGAATATGACAGAAAGAATAGCAATCAGCCCCAGCATTTT. It translates to CASRATEYDRKNSNQPQHF.

The chain is built from TRBV2 and TRBJ2-1; no definite D call. Trimming shortened V by 6 bases and J by 3 bases, and 12 bases separated the two germline ends. Germline CDR1 is SNHLY and CDR2 is FYNNEI. The CDR3 totals 14 residues. The CDR3, as DNA: TGTGCCAGCAGGATTAGAGGAAACTACAATGAGCAGTTCTTC. This translates into CASRIRGNYNEQFF.

The rearrangement uses TRBV7-6 and TRBJ2-1, with D unresolved. Per germline, CDR1 SGHVS and CDR2 FNYEAQ. The CDR3 has 15 residues. V lost 0 bases and J 4 bases, leaving 10 bases between the germline ends. This CDR3 is CASSLARSPYNEQFF. The CDR3 DNA follows: TGTGCCAGCAGCTTAGCGCGATCTCCGTACAATGAGCAGTTCTTC.